The 25 T cell receptor beta chains below come from one sample, sequenced in a study of T cell changes during pregnancy in multiple sclerosis. Measured with immunoSEQ multiplex PCR; TCRdb has only the in-frame clones, and not every one. In the table there are roughly 40,000 clones, 90% to 95% of which are singletons. The material was peripheral blood, obtained in the third trimester of pregnancy. These receptors came from a female donor with multiple sclerosis, enrolled in a pregnancy study.

This chain joins TRBV25-1 and TRBJ1-5; a weak D match, TRBD1 (6 bases). Germline V gene sequence: CDR1 MGHDK, CDR2 SYGVNS. Trimming took 4 bases from V and 4 from J, leaving 11 bases between them. The CDR3 is 14 amino acids. The CDR3 reads CASSGQARNQPQHF. The CDR3 nucleotides read TGTGCCAGCAGTGGACAGGCTAGAAATCAGCCCCAGCATTTT.

V and J are TRBV5-6 and TRBJ1-5, with 8 bases that match TRBD1. The length of the CDR3 is 16 residues. CDR1 is SGHDT and CDR2 is YYEEEE in the germline V gene. Unmatched junction bases numbered 12, after V lost 4 bases and J lost 6 bases. CDR3 sequence reads: CASSKRNRGYGQPQHF. For the CDR3, the DNA is TGTGCCAGCAGCAAGCGGAACAGGGGGTATGGTCAGCCCCAGCATTTT.

Only one count was recorded for this clone. The chain links TRBV11-3 to TRBJ2-7, with D perhaps TRBD2 (7 bases). The CDR3 totals 14 residues. V gave up 6 bases and J gave up 2 bases, with 14 bases separating them. The germline V gene has CDR1 SGHNT and CDR2 YENEEA. The CDR3 nucleotides read TGTGCCAGCAGTTCGTGGGGGGGGCCCTACGAGCAGTACTTC. Protein: CASSSWGGPYEQYF.

V usage is TRBV11-3 and J usage is TRBJ2-2, with TRBD2 matching over 14 bases. The V gene's germline CDR1 is SGHNT and CDR2 YENEEA. The CDR3 has 17 amino acids. The J segment lost 6 bases and the V segment lost 5 bases, leaving 8 bases of the junction unmatched. The CDR3 bases are TGTGCCAGCAGCGCACAGGGACTAGCGGGGGTATCCGGGGAGCTGTTTTTT. Protein: CASSAQGLAGVSGELFF.

The genes are TRBV6-1 and TRBJ1-1; 12 positions match TRBD1. Germline CDR1 MNHNS, CDR2 SASEGT. This CDR3 has 15 amino acids. Germline trimming cut 6 bases from V and 4 bases from J; bases unmatched to any gene: 6. The CDR3 protein is CASSTRDRGRTEAFF. CDR3 sequence (DNA): TGTGCCAGCAGCACCAGGGACAGGGGGCGCACTGAAGCTTTCTTT.

V is TRBV18 and J is TRBJ2-1, with 16 bases fitting TRBD2. From germline, CDR1 is KGHSH and CDR2 LQKENI. This CDR3 comprises 18 residues. V was pared by 1 base and J by 2 bases, with 2 bases of the junction left unmatched. The CDR3 sequence: CASSPLGTSGGAYNEQFF. CDR3 nucleotides: TGTGCCAGCTCACCACTCGGGACTAGCGGGGGGGCCTACAATGAGCAGTTCTTC.

The rearrangement joins TRBV27 to TRBJ1-1; a weak D match, TRBD1 (5 bases). Trimming pared 10 bases from V and 2 bases from J, leaving 20 bases between. This CDR3 has 15 amino acids. Germline values: CDR1 MNHEY, CDR2 SMNVEV (reference sequence). The CDR3 DNA follows: TGTGCCACCCACGGGGGGGGAGTAATTAACACTGAAGCTTTCTTT. Its protein product is CATHGGGVINTEAFF.

This clone was detected once. This chain joins TRBV5-6 and TRBJ1-1; 9 nucleotides line up with TRBD1. Germline values: CDR1 SGHDT, CDR2 YYEEEE. This CDR3 has 15 residues. V gave up 4 bases and J gave up 5 bases; unmatched junction bases: 9. The CDR3 DNA follows: TGTGCCAGCAGCCGTGGACAGGGGCGTGATACTGAAGCTTTCTTT. Amino acids: CASSRGQGRDTEAFF.

The genes are TRBV14 and TRBJ2-7, with TRBD1 as a possible D gene (6 bases). CDR3 length equals 15 residues. Germline V gives CDR1 SGHDN, CDR2 FVKESK. Trimming removed 4 bases from V and 4 bases from J, with 17 bases in between. As DNA, the CDR3 is TGTGCCAGCAGCCCAACCGGGACAAGACTTTACGAGCAGTACTTC. It yields the protein CASSPTGTRLYEQYF.

The V and J genes are TRBV27 and TRBJ1-1, with D perhaps TRBD1 (5 bases). This CDR3 has 16 amino acids. Trimming shortened V by 6 bases and J by 1 base, and 18 bases separated the two germline ends. The germline gives CDR1 MNHEY, CDR2 SMNVEV (reference sequence). The CDR3 sequence: CASRIAGGKKNTEAFF. The CDR3, as DNA: TGTGCCAGCAGAATCGCGGGGGGGAAAAAGAACACTGAAGCTTTCTTT.

By share, this clone counts as medium-sized. The chain carries TRBV28 and TRBJ1-4; 8 nucleotides agree with TRBD1. CDR3 length: 18 amino acids. CDR1 MDHEN and CDR2 SYDVKM come from the germline V gene. With V trimmed by 1 base and J by 7 bases, 14 bases remained unmatched. This CDR3 is CASSLFGTGGSLVEKLFF. In nucleotides, the CDR3 is TGTGCCAGCAGTTTATTTGGGACAGGTGGCTCTCTTGTTGAAAAACTGTTTTTT.

The chain is built from TRBV13 and TRBJ2-1; 7 nucleotides line up with TRBD1. Germline-derived CDR1 and CDR2 are PRHDT and FYEKMQ (reference sequence). The length of the CDR3 is 14 residues. Losses at the gene ends were 6 bases for V and 9 bases for J; bases not matched to a gene: 11. CDR3: CASSLKGARGEQFF. The CDR3 nucleotides are TGTGCCAGCAGTCTGAAGGGGGCCCGGGGTGAGCAGTTCTTC.

The V call is TRBV7-8, the J call TRBJ2-7; D unresolved. Germline CDR1 SGHVS, CDR2 FQNEAQ. The length of the CDR3 is 12 residues. V was pared by 1 base and J by 12 bases, with 13 bases between. The CDR3 protein is CASSLDTVSRYF. The CDR3 nucleotides read TGTGCCAGCAGCTTAGATACTGTCTCCCGGTACTTC.

This chain links TRBV4-3 with TRBJ1-2; D is uncertain. The germline CDR1 and CDR2 sequences are LGHNA and YSLEER. The germline V and J ends were trimmed by 0 bases and 4 bases, with 15 bases remaining between them. The CDR3 is made up of 16 amino acids. CDR3 region: CASSQDGGQTFYGYTF. The CDR3, as DNA: TGCGCCAGCAGCCAAGATGGAGGGCAGACCTTCTATGGCTACACCTTC.

The J gene is TRBJ1-1, the V gene TRBV29-1, with TRBD1 matching over 10 bases. The V gene's germline CDR1 is SQVTM and CDR2 ANQGSEA. This CDR3 contains 15 residues. With 7 bases clipped from V and 5 bases from J, the junction kept 13 bases outside the gene matches. The CDR3 is CSATRTGGTGTEAFF. The CDR3 DNA sequence: TGCAGCGCAACTAGGACAGGGGGTACGGGAACTGAAGCTTTCTTT.

V usage is TRBV4-2 and J usage is TRBJ1-5, with D perhaps TRBD1 (6 bases). Germline CDR1 reads LGHNA; CDR2 reads YNFKEQ. V was pared by 3 bases and J by 5 bases, with 11 bases between. There are 14 residues in the CDR3. The CDR3 coding sequence is TGTGCCAGCAGCCAGACAGCAGGGGATCAGCCCCAGCATTTT. It yields the protein CASSQTAGDQPQHF.

The rearrangement links TRBV4-1 to TRBJ2-5, with 11 bases matching TRBD2. Germline V gene sequence: CDR1 MGHRA, CDR2 YSYEKL. This CDR3 is 15 amino acids long. With V trimmed by 4 bases and J by 3 bases, 4 bases remained unmatched. The CDR3 here is CASSLAGGLEETQYF. DNA of the CDR3: TGCGCCAGCAGCCTAGCGGGGGGGCTGGAAGAGACCCAGTACTTC.

The chain couples TRBV19 to TRBJ1-5, with a tentative D call TRBD1 (6 bases). CDR1 is LNHDA, CDR2 SQIVND, per germline (reference sequence). This CDR3 region has 13 residues. The ends were cut back, 7 bases at V and 5 bases at J, with 12 bases in the middle. DNA for the CDR3: TGTGCCAGTAAAGGGGCAGGGGATCAGCCCCAGCATTTT. It translates to CASKGAGDQPQHF.

The chain is built from TRBV2 and TRBJ2-1; 7 bases line up with TRBD2. This CDR3 region has 16 residues. CDR1 and CDR2 from the germline V gene are SNHLY and FYNNEI. J was trimmed by 9 bases and V by 2 bases; bases with no gene match: 13. The CDR3 sequence is CASSEHAILSGGEQFF. The CDR3 DNA reads as TGTGCCAGCAGTGAACATGCTATTTTGTCGGGGGGTGAGCAGTTCTTC.

The chain recombines TRBV5-1 with TRBJ2-5; TRBD1 matches 8 bases. Germline CDR1 SGHRS, CDR2 YFSETQ. The CDR3 runs to 15 residues. The ends lost 1 base at V and 5 bases at J; junction bases unmatched: 7. The CDR3 sequence: CASSLSTGEYETQYF. In DNA form, the CDR3 reads TGCGCCAGCAGCTTGTCGACAGGGGAGTACGAGACCCAGTACTTC.

The chain combines TRBV18 with TRBJ1-5; D is ambiguous. V was pared by 5 bases and J by 2 bases, with 16 bases between. Per the germline V gene, CDR1 is KGHSH and CDR2 is LQKENI. The CDR3 runs to 16 residues. CDR3 loop: CASSAGPSAGNQPQHF. The CDR3 nucleotides are TGTGCCAGCTCAGCGGGCCCTTCGGCCGGCAATCAGCCCCAGCATTTT.

This sequence joins TRBV25-1 and TRBJ1-4; D not resolved. The germline V gene encodes CDR1 MGHDK and CDR2 SYGVNS. The CDR3 is 14 amino acids. Deletions cut 3 bases from V and 8 bases from J, with 13 bases between. The CDR3 spells CASSDSGVAEKLFF. CDR3 DNA sequence: TGTGCCAGCAGTGACTCCGGGGTAGCAGAAAAACTGTTTTTT.

The V gene is TRBV6-5, the J gene TRBJ1-3; D might be TRBD1 (5 bases). Germline CDR1 reads MNHEY; CDR2 reads SVGAGI. This CDR3 comprises 13 residues. Trimming stripped 6 bases from V and 8 bases from J, with 14 bases between. DNA for the CDR3: TGTGCCAGCAGCGCCTTGTGGGGCCACACCATATATTTT. This sequence encodes CASSALWGHTIYF.

The chain links TRBV7-9 to TRBJ2-3, with 12 bases fitting TRBD1. The CDR3 length is 15 residues. CDR1 is SEHNR and CDR2 is FQNEAQ in the germline V gene (reference sequence). Trimming removed 4 bases from V and 2 bases from J; junction bases left unmatched: 1. Here the CDR3 reads CASSWDRGHTDTQYF. CDR3 DNA: TGTGCCAGCAGCTGGGACAGGGGGCACACAGATACGCAGTATTTT.

V usage is TRBV4-1 and J usage is TRBJ2-2; 8 nucleotides line up with TRBD1. In germline, CDR1 is MGHRA, CDR2 YSYEKL. The CDR3 has 18 amino acids. The V segment lost 1 base and the J segment 0 bases; nucleotides outside the gene matches: 7. In DNA form, the CDR3 reads TGCGCCAGCAGCCAAGTCCCCGGACAGGGCGCGAACACCGGGGAGCTGTTTTTT. It translates to CASSQVPGQGANTGELFF.